This TCR beta chain was retrieved from a study of T-cell reconstitution after alpha-beta-depleted transplantation in children. The library targeted TCRbeta and was prepared with unique molecular identifiers. TCRdb itself ran the PCR reads through MiXCR, one entry per CDR3 protein. The repertoire holds about 500,000 distinct CDR3 sequences, with approximately 32% as singletons. The receptor was isolated from a human donor who donated a stem cell graft to a child with aplastic anemia. Specimen: PBMCs from the stem cell graft donor, collected from the stem cell graft.

The CDR3 DNA reads TGCAGCGTTGAGGGGACAGACCCCGAAGCTTTCTTT. Translating gives CSVEGTDPEAFF. V usage is TRBV29-1 and J usage is TRBJ1-1, with 7 bases matching TRBD1. V shed 3 bases, J shed 8 bases, and the junction held 6 bases outside the gene matches. The CDR3 spans 12 residues. From germline, CDR1 is SQVTM and CDR2 ANQGSEA.